The following is a T cell receptor beta chain sequence with its context. Sample-barcoded 5' priming and a J-beta primer mix drove a second PCR of roughly 6 to 12 cycles. TCRdb independently ran MiXCR on the 5' RACE reads; one entry per CDR3 protein. The data hold fewer than 750,000 distinct CDR3 sequences, with around 52% observed a single time. This entry belongs to a study of blood T cells in healthy people across ages. CDR1 is SQVTM and CDR2 is ANQGSEA in the germline V gene. Between the trimmed V and J ends, which lost 7 bases and 4 bases, there was a span of 17 bases. The CDR3 sequence is 13 residues long.

The TCR originated in an elderly woman in good health. The sample taken for sequencing was blood. The rearrangement links TRBV29-1 to TRBJ2-7; maybe TRBD1 (5 bases). CDR3 nucleotide sequence: TGCAGCGAAAAAGGCAGGGTTGGATACGAGCAGTACTTC. Amino acids: CSEKGRVGYEQYF.